The 23 T cell receptor beta chains below all came from one sample that was sequenced in a study of glioma-infiltrating T cells. Amplification of TCR alpha and beta CDR3 regions from RNA used iRepertoire nested multiplex PCR. TCRdb recomputed calls from the multiplex PCR reads with MiXCR, one row per CDR3 protein. Of roughly 120,000 distinct CDR3 sequences in the sample, under 30% were seen once. Sequences were obtained from glioma tissue, nonneoplastic brain tissue, or PBMCs (not recorded which). These receptors all stem from a human donor with low-grade glioma or glioblastoma, undergoing nonglioma brain surgery, or in good health (not recorded which).

Only a few counts were recorded for this clonotype. One end of the junction does not line up with germline, which may come from a read error. The chain has TRBV7-6 and TRBJ2-7; tentative D call: TRBD1 (6 bases). Germline V lookup: CDR1 SGHVS, CDR2 FNYEAQ. The CDR3 runs 14 residues. DNA of the CDR3: TGTCCCAGCAGCTTGTTGGGGGCACCCTACGAGCAGTACTTC. It translates to CPSSLLGAPYEQYF.

At least ten counts were recorded for this clonotype. J is TRBJ1-2 and V is TRBV7-9; D might be TRBD1 (6 bases). Per the germline V gene, CDR1 is SEHNR and CDR2 is FQNEAQ (reference sequence). CDR3 length equals 14 residues. Trimming took off 6 bases at V and 2 bases at J, with 13 bases between the two ends. CDR3 protein: CASRPRQENYGYTF. The CDR3 DNA follows: TGTGCCAGCAGACCCAGACAGGAGAACTATGGCTACACCTTC.

Regarding this clonotype: Just one base apart from a much larger clone, this may be a read error. The CDR3 region has the DNA TGTGCCAGCAGCCAAGATTCAGGGGTCGGGGCAGCCAAAAACATTCAGTACTTC. Amino acid sequence: CASSQDSGVGAAKNIQYF. The gene calls are TRBV3-1 and TRBJ2-4, with TRBD1 as a possible D gene (6 bases). Germline lookup yields CDR1 LGHDT and CDR2 YNNKEL (reference sequence). There are 18 residues in the CDR3. Trimming cost V 0 bases and J 0 bases, with 15 bases left between them.

Of note for this clonotype: The junction departs from germline at one end; a sequencing error may be responsible. The chain links TRBV20-1 to TRBJ1-1; 9 nucleotides line up with TRBD1. Germline CDR1 reads DFQATT; CDR2 reads SNEGSKA (reference sequence). The CDR3 covers 15 residues. CDR3 nucleotide sequence: TGCAGTGCTAGCTCCCCTCGACAGGGGGACACTGAAACTCTCTTT. Residues: CSASSPRQGDTETLF.

This clonotype was seen many times. V is TRBV29-1 and J is TRBJ2-5; 8 bases are shared with TRBD1. The CDR3 loop spans 12 amino acids. The J segment lost 7 bases and the V segment lost 5 bases, leaving 6 bases of the junction unmatched. Looked up from germline, CDR1 is SQVTM and CDR2 is ANQGSEA. CDR3 amino acids: CSVLDRARTQYF. The CDR3 DNA reads as TGCAGCGTTCTGGACAGGGCCAGGACCCAGTACTTC.

This clonotype appeared a single time. This sequence may be a read error, since a much larger clone differs from it by one base. The chain couples TRBV4-3 to TRBJ2-7, with 10 bases identical to TRBD1. J lost 3 bases, V lost 1 base, and 3 bases had no gene match. The CDR3 runs to 15 residues. CDR1 and CDR2 from the germline V gene are LGHNA and YSLEER. In DNA form, the CDR3 reads TGCGCCAGCAGCCAAGGACAGGGGGCCTACTACGAGCAGTACTTC. It codes for CASSQGQGAYYEQYF.

In this sample, this clonotype turned up many times. The V gene is TRBV7-9, the J gene TRBJ1-1; D perhaps matches TRBD1 (5 bases). The germline CDR1 and CDR2 sequences are SEHNR and FQNEAQ (reference sequence). There are 14 residues in the CDR3. Trimming took off 1 base at V and 1 base at J, with 7 bases between the two ends. CDR3 amino acids: CASSLGGRNTEAFF. CDR3 nucleotides: TGTGCCAGCAGCTTAGGGGGACGGAACACTGAAGCTTTCTTT.

This clonotype occurred many times. The chain recombines TRBV18 with TRBJ2-7; D is uncertain. CDR3 length equals 11 residues. Trimming took off 2 bases at V and 6 bases at J, with 5 bases between the two ends. Germline-derived CDR1 and CDR2 are KGHSH and LQKENI. The CDR3: CASSPGIEQYF. Here the CDR3 DNA reads TGTGCCAGCTCACCAGGGATCGAGCAGTACTTC.

As regards this clonotype: This could be a read error, since a much larger clone is one nucleotide away. The chain has TRBV7-9 and TRBJ2-7, with TRBD1 identical over 7 bases. CDR3 length: 14 amino acids. Germline V CDR1 and CDR2: SEHNR, FQNEAQ (reference sequence). CDR3 DNA sequence: TGTGCCGGCAGTACTTCAGGGGGCTCCTACGAGCAGTACTTC. Its translation is CAGSTSGGSYEQYF.

This chain links TRBV6-1 with TRBJ2-2; D is unresolved. V was cut by 2 bases and J by 6 bases, with 7 bases left in between. The V gene's germline CDR1 is MNHNS and CDR2 SASEGT. This CDR3 region has 13 residues. The CDR3: CASSEHRPGELFF. In nucleotides, the CDR3 is TGTGCCAGCAGTGAACATCGACCCGGGGAGCTGTTTTTT.

The chain combines TRBV13 with TRBJ2-5; D is ambiguous. V gave up 4 bases and J gave up 4 bases, with 10 bases separating them. Germline assignment: CDR1 PRHDT and CDR2 FYEKMQ (reference sequence). The CDR3 has 13 residues. The CDR3 DNA is TGTGCCAGCAGCTCCAGAAATCTAGAGACCCAGTACTTC. It yields the protein CASSSRNLETQYF.

This clonotype was seen at least ten times. The rearrangement uses TRBV7-2 and TRBJ2-7; 9 nucleotides match TRBD1. Trimming took 6 bases from V and 6 from J; bases not matched to a gene: 15. Germline V gene sequence: CDR1 SGHTA, CDR2 FQGNSA. CDR3 length: 16 amino acids. The CDR3 bases are TGTGCCAGCAGTCGTGTCCAGGGACAGGGTCGGCCCGAGCAGTACTTC. Amino acid sequence: CASSRVQGQGRPEQYF.

There are many counts of this clonotype. The V gene is TRBV29-1, the J gene TRBJ2-1; TRBD1 agrees at 7 bases. Germline V CDR1 and CDR2: SQVTM, ANQGSEA. V shed 6 bases, J shed 13 bases, and the junction held 6 bases outside the gene matches. This CDR3 comprises 10 residues. As DNA, the CDR3 is TGCAGCGTCGGGACAGTAGGACAGTTCTTC. This gives the protein CSVGTVGQFF.

A word on this clonotype: One end of the junction does not line up with germline, which may come from a read error. V gene TRBV5-1 combines with J gene TRBJ2-4, with no clear D. Per germline, CDR1 SGHRS and CDR2 YFSETQ. This CDR3 comprises 16 residues. Here the CDR3 reads CASSFDSSAAKSIQYF. The CDR3 DNA sequence: TGCGCCAGCAGCTTCGACTCCTCTGCGGCCAAAAGCATTCAGTACTTC.

This clonotype was seen many times. The rearrangement links TRBV29-1 to TRBJ1-1; TRBD1 matches 11 bases. The germline CDR1 and CDR2 sequences are SQVTM and ANQGSEA. The CDR3 runs 14 residues. Trimming removed 1 base from V and 8 bases from J; junction bases left unmatched: 6. The CDR3 loop is CSVEGVGQGVEAFF. The CDR3 region has the DNA TGCAGCGTTGAAGGGGTGGGACAGGGGGTCGAAGCTTTCTTT. The full variable domain, rest sourced from reference TRBV29-1 and TRBJ1-1, is SAVISQKPSRDICQRGTSLTIQCQVDSQVTMMFWYRQQPGQSLTLIATANQGSEATYESGFVIDKFPISRPNLTFSTLTVSNMSPEDSSIYLCSVEGVGQGVEAFFGQGTRLTVV.

This clonotype was observed many times. The CDR3: CASSFSRATEAFF. DNA of the CDR3: TGTGCCAGCAGCTTTAGCAGGGCCACTGAAGCTTTCTTT. This rearrangement joins TRBV5-4 to TRBJ1-1, with a possible D match to TRBD1 (5 bases). With 2 bases removed from V and 4 bases from J, the gap between germline ends came to 9 bases. The CDR3 has 13 residues. Germline CDR1 is SGHNT and CDR2 is YYREEE (reference sequence). Supplemented by reference TRBV5-4 and TRBJ1-1, the full variable domain reads ETGVTQSPTHLIKTRGQQVTLRCSSQSGHNTVSWYQQALGQGPQFIFQYYREEENGRGNFPPRFSGLQFPNYSSELNVNALELDDSALYLCASSFSRATEAFFGQGTRLTVV.

Many counts were recorded for this clonotype. The J gene is TRBJ2-1, the V gene TRBV28; 7 positions agree with TRBD2. From germline, CDR1 is MDHEN and CDR2 SYDVKM. Trimming took 3 bases from V and 2 from J; bases not matched to a gene: 7. This CDR3 is built from 16 residues. The CDR3 here is CASSFSAGAPYNEQFF. CDR3 sequence (DNA): TGTGCCAGCAGTTTTTCGGCGGGAGCCCCCTACAATGAGCAGTTCTTC.

This clonotype was seen repeatedly, ten times or more. The rearrangement links TRBV28 to TRBJ2-2; perhaps TRBD2 as D (6 bases). V was clipped by 2 bases and J by 0 bases, with 10 bases between them. This CDR3 has 16 residues. Germline lookup yields CDR1 MDHEN and CDR2 SYDVKM. The DNA of the CDR3 is TGTGCCAGCAGTTTACCGGGACTCCCGAACACCGGGGAGCTGTTTTTT. Residues: CASSLPGLPNTGELFF. The variable domain in full, completed from reference TRBV28 and TRBJ2-2, reads DVKVTQSSRYLVKRTGEKVFLECVQDMDHENMFWYRQDPGLGLRLIYFSYDVKMKEKGDIPEGYSVSREKKERFSLILESASTNQTSMYLCASSLPGLPNTGELFFGEGSRLTVL.

In this sample, this clonotype turned up many times. CDR3 bases: TGTGCCAGCAGTTATGGGGGCCTAGCGGGGTTTCAAGAGACCCAGTACTTC. This encodes CASSYGGLAGFQETQYF. V and J are TRBV6-1 and TRBJ2-5, with 9 bases that match TRBD2. CDR3 length equals 17 residues. CDR1 and CDR2 (germline): MNHNS, SASEGT. J gave up 2 bases and V 5 bases, and 12 bases lay outside the gene matches.

This clonotype was counted many times. The V call is TRBV2, the J call TRBJ2-1; 7 bases map to TRBD1. The CDR3 length is 11 residues. The trim removed 7 bases at V and 8 bases at J, leaving 2 bases unmatched. Germline lookup yields CDR1 SNHLY and CDR2 FYNNEI. The CDR3 nucleotides read TGTGCCAGCAACACAGGGGATGAGCAGTTCTTC. Encoded protein: CASNTGDEQFF. Looking up the rest from reference TRBV2 and TRBJ2-1 gives the full variable domain: EPEVTQTPSHQVTQMGQEVILRCVPISNHLYFYWYRQILGQKVEFLVSFYNNEISEKSEIFDDQFSVERPDGSNFTLKIRSTKLEDSAMYFCASNTGDEQFFGPGTRLTVL.

This clonotype was counted ten times or more. The chain combines TRBV6-5 with TRBJ2-7; tentatively, D is TRBD1 (6 bases). The V gene lost 2 bases and the J gene lost 3 bases, with 8 bases spanning the gap. This CDR3 has 13 residues. CDR1 is MNHEY, CDR2 SVGAGI, per germline. The CDR3 sequence: CASSYRTDYEQYF. In DNA form, the CDR3 reads TGTGCCAGCAGTTACCGGACAGACTACGAGCAGTACTTC.

The sample holds many counts of this clonotype. The chain uses TRBV24-1 and TRBJ2-1; D is uncertain. The germline V and J ends were trimmed by 2 bases and 5 bases, with 12 bases remaining between them. Germline CDR1 KGHDR, CDR2 SFDVKD. CDR3 length: 15 amino acids. CDR3 nucleotides: TGTGCCACCAGTGATTCTAGGGCCGCCAACAATGAGCAGTTCTTC. It translates to CATSDSRAANNEQFF.

This clonotype was picked up many times. CDR3 bases: TGTGCCAGCTCACAAGGACAGGGGACTTATCAGCCCCAGCATTTT. Translating gives CASSQGQGTYQPQHF. The chain uses TRBV18 and TRBJ1-5, with 9 bases fitting TRBD1. This CDR3 comprises 15 residues. Germline CDR1 KGHSH, CDR2 LQKENI. The J segment lost 5 bases and the V segment lost 4 bases, leaving 6 bases of the junction unmatched.